This paragraph covers one T cell receptor (beta chain) sequence. As yet, its antigen is unknown. One junction end disagrees with the germline gene, perhaps due to a read error. This CDR3 has 14 residues. CDR1 is SEHNR, CDR2 FQNEAQ, per germline (reference sequence). This record comes from a study of T-cell memory formation after mild COVID-19. Study-level findings and limits: Later expanders leaned CD4+, whereas day 15 to 85 contracting clones were balanced CD4/CD8. A subset of responding clones appeared in pre-infection memory, suggesting cross-reactive memory joined. The study found contracting CD4+ clones mainly in CM and EM and contracting CD8+ clones in EMRA.

Using its own MiXCR run on the 5' RACE reads, TCRdb lists one record per CDR3 protein. The sample has roughly 45,000 distinct CDR3 sequences, 27% seen once. The chain recombines TRBV7-9 with TRBJ2-7; tentatively, D is TRBD1 (5 bases). Sequencing used PBMCs or a T cell subset sorted from them (not recorded which). The receptor was derived from a man aged 18 to 30 who had mild COVID-19 (a few samples of this study predate the infection). Cell type and time point are not known. For the CDR3, the DNA is TGTGCCAGCGGCTTTCAGGGCCGGGTCTACGAGCAGTACTTC. Residues: CASGFQGRVYEQYF.